This TCR beta chain stems from a study of cytomegalovirus exposure and HLA in healthy donors. V gave up 9 bases and J gave up 5 bases, with 17 bases separating them. CDR1 MNHEY and CDR2 SVGAGI come from the germline V gene. This CDR3 is built from 14 residues. In the PCR, 60 Vbeta and 13 Jbeta primers were used. The data were produced by immunoSEQ multiplex PCR, yet TCRdb's version contains in-frame clones alone and is incomplete. The data contain fewer than 250,000 clones, 70% to 85% of them seen just once; the ten biggest clones take up 3% to 4.5%. The sequenced sample consisted of PBMCs. The chain joins TRBV6-5 to TRBJ2-1, with a tentative D call TRBD2 (6 bases). The source of this sequence is a male donor in good health and CMV-seronegative. CDR3 in amino acids: CASREGGTNNEQFF. CDR3 coding DNA: TGTGCCAGTCGAGAGGGAGGAACTAACAATGAGCAGTTCTTC.